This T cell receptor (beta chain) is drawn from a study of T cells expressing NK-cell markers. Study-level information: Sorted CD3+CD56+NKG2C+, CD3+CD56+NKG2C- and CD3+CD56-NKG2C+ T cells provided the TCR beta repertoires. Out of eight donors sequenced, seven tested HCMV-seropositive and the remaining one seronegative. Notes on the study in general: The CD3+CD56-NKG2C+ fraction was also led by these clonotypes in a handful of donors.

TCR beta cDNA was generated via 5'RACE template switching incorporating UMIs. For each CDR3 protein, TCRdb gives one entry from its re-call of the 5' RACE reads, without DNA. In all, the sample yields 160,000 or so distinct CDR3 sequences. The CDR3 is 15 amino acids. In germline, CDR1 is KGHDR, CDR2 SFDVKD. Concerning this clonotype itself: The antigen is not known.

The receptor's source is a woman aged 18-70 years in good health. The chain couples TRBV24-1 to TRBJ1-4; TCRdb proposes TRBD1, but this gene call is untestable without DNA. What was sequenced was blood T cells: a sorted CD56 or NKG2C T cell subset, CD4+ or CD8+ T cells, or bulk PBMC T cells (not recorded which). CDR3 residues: CATSDGGATNEKLFF.